These 14 T cell receptor beta chains originate from one sample sequenced in a study of graft-versus-host responses after intestinal transplantation (dated by TCRdb to the early 2020s). What these receptors recognize is not known. Receptor amplification or capture employed the immunoSEQ multiplex PCR assay. TCRdb obtained this table from immuneACCESS and retained in-frame rearrangements with V and J assigned. These tables miss some clones; where compared with another copy, unresolved V genes account for less than half of the shortfall, and the remainder is unexplained. This sample comprises 90,000 to 150,000 clones, approximately 96% of them detected only once. Jointly, the top ten make up more than 2.5% of the sample. In light of the paper, this sample's time point label describes: cells obtained before transplantation from donor or recipient. Here the sequenced sample was unstimulated CD8+ T cells sorted from spleen or lymph node cells, taken before intestinal transplant. These receptors all come from a human donor who received an intestinal transplant.

The chain carries TRBV6-5 and TRBJ2-1, with 9 positions matching TRBD2. V lost 6 bases, J lost 6 bases, and 3 bases stayed unmatched. The CDR3 length is 13 residues. Germline V gene data show CDR1 as MNHEY and CDR2 as SVGAGI. The CDR3 sequence: CASSPGLANEQFF. The CDR3 region has the DNA TGTGCCAGCAGCCCGGGACTAGCCAATGAGCAGTTCTTC.

The chain couples TRBV5-6 to TRBJ1-2; TRBD1 matches 7 bases. CDR1 is SGHDT, CDR2 YYEEEE, per germline. The CDR3 is made up of 15 amino acids. The V gene end was trimmed by 3 bases and the J gene end by 4 bases; junction bases not matched to a gene: 9. Here the CDR3 DNA reads TGTGCCAGCAGCTCCCGGGCCCAGGGGGGCTATGGCTACACCTTC. Protein product: CASSSRAQGGYGYTF.

The gene calls are TRBV28 and TRBJ1-1; D remains unclear. The length of the CDR3 is 14 residues. Germline assignment: CDR1 MDHEN and CDR2 SYDVKM. V dropped 2 bases and J dropped 1 base, with 8 bases sitting between them. CDR3 bases: TGTGCCAGCAGTTTAATGAGGGAGAACACTGAAGCTTTCTTT. Translation: CASSLMRENTEAFF.

The V and J genes are TRBV7-8 and TRBJ1-4; 8 bases agree with TRBD1. CDR1 SGHVS and CDR2 FQNEAQ come from the germline V gene. CDR3 length: 20 amino acids. V trimming: 2 bases; J trimming: 4 bases; junction bases outside the gene matches: 18. The CDR3 nucleotides are TGTGCCAGCAGCTTATTGGTGGATGTTGCCCCGGACAGGGTTAATGAAAAACTGTTTTTT. Amino acid sequence: CASSLLVDVAPDRVNEKLFF.

This rearrangement joins TRBV27 to TRBJ2-5, with D possibly being TRBD1 or TRBD2 (5 bases each). The CDR3 has 11 amino acids. The V gene lost 5 bases and the J gene lost 7 bases, with 8 bases spanning the gap. CDR1 and CDR2 (germline): MNHEY, SMNVEV (reference sequence). The chain's CDR3 is CASSTGATQYF. DNA of the CDR3: TGTGCCAGCAGTACCGGGGCGACCCAGTACTTC.

This chain links TRBV2 with TRBJ1-3; D call uncertain. V was shortened by 3 bases and J by 0 bases, with 3 bases between the two germline ends. The CDR3 length is 13 residues. Germline V gives CDR1 SNHLY, CDR2 FYNNEI. CDR3 nucleotides: TGTGCCAGCAGTGACGACTCTGGAAACACCATATATTTT. Protein sequence: CASSDDSGNTIYF.

V is TRBV29-1 and J is TRBJ1-2, with TRBD1 as a possible D gene (5 bases). The CDR3 length is 12 residues. Germline CDR1 and CDR2: SQVTM and ANQGSEA. Trimming took 3 bases from V and 2 from J, leaving 7 bases between them. CDR3 in amino acids: CSVDEGNYGYTF. DNA of the CDR3: TGCAGCGTTGATGAGGGGAACTATGGCTACACCTTC. Variable domain in full (rest from reference TRBV29-1 and TRBJ1-2): SAVISQKPSRDICQRGTSLTIQCQVDSQVTMMFWYRQQPGQSLTLIATANQGSEATYESGFVIDKFPISRPNLTFSTLTVSNMSPEDSSIYLCSVDEGNYGYTFGSGTRLTVV.

The CDR3 DNA follows: TGTGCCAGCAGTGAACGGCCTGTTCGAAACACTGAAGCTTTCTTT. Its protein is CASSERPVRNTEAFF. The J gene is TRBJ1-1, the V gene TRBV6-1; D is unclear. The V and J ends lost 2 bases and 2 bases respectively, with 12 bases between them. There are 15 residues in the CDR3. Germline V CDR1 and CDR2: MNHNS, SASEGT.

Concerning this clone: Other nucleotide sequences in the sample specify the same CDR3. The chain joins TRBV6-5 to TRBJ2-7, with 9 bases matching TRBD2. This CDR3 has 14 residues. V gave up 5 bases and J gave up 4 bases; unmatched junction bases: 6. The V gene's germline CDR1 is MNHEY and CDR2 SVGAGI. The DNA for the CDR3 is TGTGCCAGCAGTGGCGGGAGGGCTTCGTACGAGCAGTACTTC. Its translation is CASSGGRASYEQYF.

The V and J genes are TRBV9 and TRBJ2-5; 7 nucleotides match TRBD1. TRBJ2-7 matches the DNA end more closely, so the J call is doubtful. Germline CDR1 SGDLS, CDR2 YYNGEE. This CDR3 has 12 amino acids. The CDR3 is CASSGDSYEQYF. The CDR3 nucleotides read TGTGCCAGCAGCGGGGACAGCTACGAGCAGTACTTC.

V is TRBV11-2 and J is TRBJ2-1; D is perhaps TRBD2 (5 bases). Germline assignment: CDR1 SGHAT and CDR2 FQNNGV. The ends were cut back, 5 bases at V and 2 bases at J, with 10 bases in the middle. The CDR3 runs to 14 residues. The DNA for the CDR3 is TGTGCCAGCAGCCCACTAGTTACCTACAATGAGCAGTTCTTC. Its translation is CASSPLVTYNEQFF.

The genes are TRBV28 and TRBJ2-3, with a tentative D call TRBD2 (5 bases). V lost 2 bases and J 0 bases, leaving 6 bases between the germline ends. CDR1 and CDR2 (germline): MDHEN, SYDVKM. The CDR3 runs 14 residues. The CDR3 loop reads CASSLDYSTDTQYF. In DNA form, the CDR3 reads TGTGCCAGCAGTTTAGACTACAGCACAGATACGCAGTATTTT.

The rearrangement joins TRBV4-1 to TRBJ2-1, with a tentative D call TRBD2 (5 bases). The CDR3 runs 13 residues. V was pared by 3 bases and J by 9 bases, with 12 bases between. The germline V gene encodes CDR1 MGHRA and CDR2 YSYEKL. The CDR3 loop reads CASSQGTSGEQFF. The CDR3 region has the DNA TGCGCCAGCAGCCAGGGAACTAGTGGTGAGCAGTTCTTC.

J is TRBJ2-5 and V is TRBV5-1, with 7 bases matching TRBD1. The V gene end was trimmed by 5 bases and the J gene end by 2 bases; junction bases not matched to a gene: 9. CDR3 length: 15 residues. CDR1 is SGHRS and CDR2 is YFSETQ in the germline V gene. The CDR3 DNA reads TGCGCCAGCAGTCATACCGGGACAGCTCAAGAGACCCAGTACTTC. Translation gives CASSHTGTAQETQYF. The whole variable domain, filled in from reference TRBV5-1 and TRBJ2-5, reads KAGVTQTPRYLIKTRGQQVTLSCSPISGHRSVSWYQQTPGQGLQFLFEYFSETQRNKGNFPGRFSGRQFSNSRSEMNVSTLELGDSALYLCASSHTGTAQETQYFGPGTRLLVL.